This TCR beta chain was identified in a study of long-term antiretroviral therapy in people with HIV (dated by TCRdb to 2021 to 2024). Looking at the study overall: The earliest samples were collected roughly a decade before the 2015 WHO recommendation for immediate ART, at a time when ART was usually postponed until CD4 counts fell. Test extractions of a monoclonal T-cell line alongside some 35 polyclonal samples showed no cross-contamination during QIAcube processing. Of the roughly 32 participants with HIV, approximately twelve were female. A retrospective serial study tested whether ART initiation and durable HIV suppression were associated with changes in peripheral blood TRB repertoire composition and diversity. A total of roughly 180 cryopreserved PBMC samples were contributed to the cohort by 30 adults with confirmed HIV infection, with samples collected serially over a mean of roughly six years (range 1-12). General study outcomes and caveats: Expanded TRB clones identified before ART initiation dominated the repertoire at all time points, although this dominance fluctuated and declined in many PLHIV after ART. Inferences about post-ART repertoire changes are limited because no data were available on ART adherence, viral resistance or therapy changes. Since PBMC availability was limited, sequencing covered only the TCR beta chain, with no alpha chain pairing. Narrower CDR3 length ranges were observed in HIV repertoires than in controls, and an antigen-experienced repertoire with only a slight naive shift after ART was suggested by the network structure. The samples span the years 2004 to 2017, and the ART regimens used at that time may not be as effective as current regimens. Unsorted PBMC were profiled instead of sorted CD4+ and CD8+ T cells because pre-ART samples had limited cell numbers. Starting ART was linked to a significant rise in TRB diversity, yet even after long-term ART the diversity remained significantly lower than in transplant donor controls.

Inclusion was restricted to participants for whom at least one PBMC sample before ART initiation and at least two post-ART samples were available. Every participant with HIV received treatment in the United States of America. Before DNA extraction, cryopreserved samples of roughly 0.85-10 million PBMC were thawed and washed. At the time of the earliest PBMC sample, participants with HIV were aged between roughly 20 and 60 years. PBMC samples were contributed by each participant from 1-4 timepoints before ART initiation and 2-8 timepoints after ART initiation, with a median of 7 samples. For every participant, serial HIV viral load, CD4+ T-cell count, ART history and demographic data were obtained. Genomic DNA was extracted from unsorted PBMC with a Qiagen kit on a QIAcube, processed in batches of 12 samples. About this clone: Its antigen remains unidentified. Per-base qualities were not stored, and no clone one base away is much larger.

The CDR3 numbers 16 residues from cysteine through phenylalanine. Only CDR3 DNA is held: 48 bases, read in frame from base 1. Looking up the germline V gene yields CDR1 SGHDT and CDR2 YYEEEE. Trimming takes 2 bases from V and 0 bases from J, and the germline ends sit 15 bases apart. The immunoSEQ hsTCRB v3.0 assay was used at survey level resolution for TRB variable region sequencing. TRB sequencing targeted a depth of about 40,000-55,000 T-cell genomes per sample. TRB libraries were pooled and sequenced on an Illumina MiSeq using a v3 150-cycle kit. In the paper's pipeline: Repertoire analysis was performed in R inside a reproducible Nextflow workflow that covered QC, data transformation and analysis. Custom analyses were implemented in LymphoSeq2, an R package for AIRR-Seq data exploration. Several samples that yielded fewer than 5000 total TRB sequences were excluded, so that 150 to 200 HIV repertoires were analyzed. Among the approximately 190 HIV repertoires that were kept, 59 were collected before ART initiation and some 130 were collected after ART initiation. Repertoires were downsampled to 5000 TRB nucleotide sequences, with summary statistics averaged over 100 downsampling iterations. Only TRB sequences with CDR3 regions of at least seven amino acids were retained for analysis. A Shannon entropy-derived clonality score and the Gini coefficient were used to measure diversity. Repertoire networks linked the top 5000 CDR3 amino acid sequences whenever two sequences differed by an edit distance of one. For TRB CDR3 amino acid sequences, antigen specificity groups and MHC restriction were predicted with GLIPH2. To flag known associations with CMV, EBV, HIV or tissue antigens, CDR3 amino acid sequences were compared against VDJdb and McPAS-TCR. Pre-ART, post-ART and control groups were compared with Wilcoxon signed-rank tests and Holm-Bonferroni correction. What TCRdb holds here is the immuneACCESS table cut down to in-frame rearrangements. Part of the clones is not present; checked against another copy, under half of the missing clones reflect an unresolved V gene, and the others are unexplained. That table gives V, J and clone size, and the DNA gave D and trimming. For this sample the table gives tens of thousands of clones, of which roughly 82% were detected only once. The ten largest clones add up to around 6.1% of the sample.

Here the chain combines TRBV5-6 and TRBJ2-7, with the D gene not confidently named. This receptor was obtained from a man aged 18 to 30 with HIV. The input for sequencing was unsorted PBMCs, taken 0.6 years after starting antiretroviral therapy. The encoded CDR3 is CASSFFPSSPSYEQYF. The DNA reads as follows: TGTGCCAGCAGCTTTTTTCCGTCTTCCCCCTCCTACGAGCAGTACTTC.